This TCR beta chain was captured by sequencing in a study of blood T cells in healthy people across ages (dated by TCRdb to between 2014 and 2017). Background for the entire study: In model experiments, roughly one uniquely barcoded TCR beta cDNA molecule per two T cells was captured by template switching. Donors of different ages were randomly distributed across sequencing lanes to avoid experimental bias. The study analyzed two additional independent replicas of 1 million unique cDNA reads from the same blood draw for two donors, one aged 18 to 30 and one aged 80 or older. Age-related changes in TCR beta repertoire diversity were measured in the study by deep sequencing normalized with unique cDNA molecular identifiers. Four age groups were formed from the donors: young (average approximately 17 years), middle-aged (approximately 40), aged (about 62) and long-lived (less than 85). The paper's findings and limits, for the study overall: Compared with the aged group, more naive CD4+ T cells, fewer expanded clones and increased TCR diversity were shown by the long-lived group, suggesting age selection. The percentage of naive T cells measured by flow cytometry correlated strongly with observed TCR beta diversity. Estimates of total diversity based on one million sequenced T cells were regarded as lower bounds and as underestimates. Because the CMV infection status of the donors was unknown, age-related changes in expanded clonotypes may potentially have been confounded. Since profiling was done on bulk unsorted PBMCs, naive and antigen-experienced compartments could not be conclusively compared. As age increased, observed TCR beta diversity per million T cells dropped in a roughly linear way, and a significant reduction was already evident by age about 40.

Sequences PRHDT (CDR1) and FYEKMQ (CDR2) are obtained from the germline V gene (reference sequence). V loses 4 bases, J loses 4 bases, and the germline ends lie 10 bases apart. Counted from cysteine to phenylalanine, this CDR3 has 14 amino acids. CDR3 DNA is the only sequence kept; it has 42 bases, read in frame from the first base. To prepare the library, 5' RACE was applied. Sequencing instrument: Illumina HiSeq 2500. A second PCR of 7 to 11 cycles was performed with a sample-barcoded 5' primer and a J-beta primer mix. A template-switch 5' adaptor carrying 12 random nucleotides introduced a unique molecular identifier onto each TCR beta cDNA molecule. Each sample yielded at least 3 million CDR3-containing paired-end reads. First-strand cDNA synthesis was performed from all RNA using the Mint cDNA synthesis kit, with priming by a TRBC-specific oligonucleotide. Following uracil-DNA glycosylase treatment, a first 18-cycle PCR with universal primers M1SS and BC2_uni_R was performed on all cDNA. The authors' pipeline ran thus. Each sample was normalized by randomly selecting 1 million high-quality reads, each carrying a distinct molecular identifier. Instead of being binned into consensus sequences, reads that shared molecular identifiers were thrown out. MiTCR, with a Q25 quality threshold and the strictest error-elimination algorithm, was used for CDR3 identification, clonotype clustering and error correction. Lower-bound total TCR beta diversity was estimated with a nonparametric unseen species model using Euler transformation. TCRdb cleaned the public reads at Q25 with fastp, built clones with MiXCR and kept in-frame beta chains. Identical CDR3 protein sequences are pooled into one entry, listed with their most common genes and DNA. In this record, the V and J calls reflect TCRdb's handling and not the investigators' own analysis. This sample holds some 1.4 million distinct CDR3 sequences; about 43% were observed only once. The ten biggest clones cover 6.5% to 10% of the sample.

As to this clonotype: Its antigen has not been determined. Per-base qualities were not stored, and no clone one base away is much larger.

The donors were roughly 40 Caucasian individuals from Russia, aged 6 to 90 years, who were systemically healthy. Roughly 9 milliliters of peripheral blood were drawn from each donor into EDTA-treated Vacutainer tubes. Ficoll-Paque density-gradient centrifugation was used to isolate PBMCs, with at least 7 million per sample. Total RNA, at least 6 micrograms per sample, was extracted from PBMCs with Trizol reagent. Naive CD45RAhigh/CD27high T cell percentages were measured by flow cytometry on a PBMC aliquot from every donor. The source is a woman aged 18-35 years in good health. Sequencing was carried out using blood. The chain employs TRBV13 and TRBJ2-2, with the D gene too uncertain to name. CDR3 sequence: CASSSELATGELFF. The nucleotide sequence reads TGTGCCAGCAGCTCGGAGCTGGCCACCGGGGAGCTGTTTTTT.